Each of the 16 T cell receptor beta chains below was sequenced from the same sample in a study of T cells in Graves' hyperthyroidism and ophthalmopathy. RNA transcripts provided the source from which TCR beta CDR3 regions were amplified. The HTBI set primed first-round TCR CDR3 RT-PCR. A single record per CDR3 protein comes from TCRdb applying MiXCR to the multiplex PCR reads. This sample yields roughly 750,000 distinct CDR3 sequences, of which 15% to 20% are seen a single time; under 9.5% belongs to the top ten. Source material: blood. The receptors come from a man younger than 35 with Graves' hyperthyroidism.

The genes are TRBV7-9 and TRBJ2-5, with unresolved D. Trimming removed 10 bases at V and 2 bases at J, with 8 bases between. The CDR3 is 11 residues long. Germline V gene sequence: CDR1 SEHNR, CDR2 FQNEAQ (reference sequence). CDR3 residues: CAIPGQETQYF. CDR3 coding DNA: TGTGCCATCCCCGGTCAAGAGACCCAGTACTTC.

This clonotype turned up a few times. V gene TRBV20-1 combines with J gene TRBJ1-2; 7 nucleotides match TRBD1. This CDR3 is 12 amino acids long. From germline, CDR1 is DFQATT and CDR2 SNEGSKA (reference sequence). V trimming: 3 bases; J trimming: 8 bases; junction bases outside the gene matches: 6. DNA for the CDR3: TGCAGTGCTAGCAGGCAGGGGGTAGGCTACACCTTC. Translation: CSASRQGVGYTF.

This clonotype showed up many times. This rearrangement joins TRBV28 to TRBJ1-3, with TRBD1 as a possible D gene (6 bases). CDR1 is MDHEN, CDR2 SYDVKM, per germline. The CDR3 runs 17 residues. V lost 7 bases, J lost 3 bases, and 22 bases lay in between. DNA for the CDR3: TGTGCCAGCATCAGTTTCTACGACAGGCTAGGTGGAAACACCATATATTTT. Its protein product is CASISFYDRLGGNTIYF.

This clonotype appeared once. This chain joins TRBV29-1 and TRBJ2-7, with TRBD1 matching 10 bases. Germline assignment: CDR1 SQVTM and CDR2 ANQGSEA. V was clipped by 5 bases and J by 6 bases; unmatched bases: 10. This CDR3 region has 14 residues. CDR3 in amino acids: CSVRLGDRGSEQYF. As DNA, the CDR3 is TGCAGCGTTCGCCTAGGGGACAGGGGTAGCGAGCAGTACTTC.

The CDR3 loop is CASSRINPSGRASEQFF. The CDR3 DNA follows: TGTGCCAGTAGTCGTATTAATCCAAGCGGGAGGGCAAGTGAGCAGTTCTTC. This chain connects TRBV19 to TRBJ2-1, with 10 bases aligning to TRBD2. V gave up 5 bases and J gave up 9 bases; unmatched junction bases: 16. Germline V gives CDR1 LNHDA, CDR2 SQIVND (reference sequence). This CDR3 is 17 amino acids long. Combining the CDR3 with reference TRBV19 and TRBJ2-1 gives the whole variable domain DGGITQSPKYLFRKEGQNVTLSCEQNLNHDAMYWYRQDPGQGLRLIYYSQIVNDFQKGDIAEGYSVSREKKESFPLTVTSAQKNPTAFYLCASSRINPSGRASEQFFGPGTRLTVL.

The chain uses TRBV4-2 and TRBJ2-1; unclear D gene. V was clipped by 0 bases and J by 4 bases, with 10 bases between them. The germline CDR1 and CDR2 sequences are LGHNA and YNFKEQ. The CDR3 spans 15 residues. CDR3 sequence reads: CASSQESGVYNEQFF. In DNA, the CDR3 is TGTGCCAGCAGCCAAGAATCGGGTGTGTACAATGAGCAGTTCTTC.

This sequence joins TRBV5-1 and TRBJ2-2; 7 bases line up with TRBD1. Germline V gene data show CDR1 as SGHRS and CDR2 as YFSETQ. J lost 6 bases, V lost 4 bases, and 6 bases had no gene match. The CDR3 length is 14 residues. The CDR3 region has the DNA TGCGCCAGCAGCCCGGGGACAGAGTCCGGGGAGCTGTTTTTT. Encoded protein: CASSPGTESGELFF. The whole variable domain, filled in from reference TRBV5-1 and TRBJ2-2, reads KAGVTQTPRYLIKTRGQQVTLSCSPISGHRSVSWYQQTPGQGLQFLFEYFSETQRNKGNFPGRFSGRQFSNSRSEMNVSTLELGDSALYLCASSPGTESGELFFGEGSRLTVL.

The chain joins TRBV25-1 to TRBJ1-6; 9 nucleotides line up with TRBD1. This CDR3 spans 17 amino acids. V was clipped by 6 bases and J by 9 bases; unmatched bases: 15. Germline lookup yields CDR1 MGHDK and CDR2 SYGVNS. The CDR3 bases are TGTGCCAGCAGCAAAAAAGGCCACAGGGGGCGGATTTCACCCCTCCACTTT. Its protein product is CASSKKGHRGRISPLHF.

This clonotype was counted ten times or more. CDR3: CASSWGLRGTDTQYF. CDR3 bases: TGTGCCAGCAGTTGGGGCCTGAGGGGCACAGATACGCAGTATTTT. This rearrangement joins TRBV12-3 or TRBV12-4 to TRBJ2-3; either TRBD1 or TRBD2 may supply D (5 bases each). V was clipped by 4 bases and J by 1 base, with 12 bases between them. The CDR3 is made up of 15 amino acids.

The chain carries TRBV28 and TRBJ2-7; 12 positions agree with TRBD2. This CDR3 has 15 amino acids. Trimming at V came to 3 bases and at J to 5 bases, leaving 5 bases not matched to a gene. Germline assignment: CDR1 MDHEN and CDR2 SYDVKM. CDR3 region: CASSLLAGGADEQYF. In DNA form, the CDR3 reads TGTGCCAGCAGTTTGCTAGCGGGAGGGGCGGACGAGCAGTACTTC.

At least ten counts were recorded for this clonotype. V gene TRBV28 combines with J gene TRBJ2-7; D might be TRBD1 (5 bases). Looked up from germline, CDR1 is MDHEN and CDR2 is SYDVKM. The CDR3 totals 15 residues. The V and J ends lost 7 bases and 5 bases respectively, with 21 bases between them. The chain's CDR3 is CASIRGGAFLDEQYF. The CDR3 coding sequence is TGTGCCAGCATCCGAGGTGGGGCTTTCCTCGACGAGCAGTACTTC. Full variable domain (outside the CDR3, taken from reference TRBV28 and TRBJ2-7): DVKVTQSSRYLVKRTGEKVFLECVQDMDHENMFWYRQDPGLGLRLIYFSYDVKMKEKGDIPEGYSVSREKKERFSLILESASTNQTSMYLCASIRGGAFLDEQYFGPGTRLTVT.

There are many counts of this clonotype. This chain links TRBV18 with TRBJ2-1; D is unresolved. Looked up from germline, CDR1 is KGHSH and CDR2 is LQKENI. V was trimmed by 0 bases and J by 1 base, leaving 13 bases between them. The CDR3 is 17 residues long. The CDR3 DNA reads as TGTGCCAGCTCACCACCGACGGGCCGCAATTCCTACAATGAGCAGTTCTTC. It codes for CASSPPTGRNSYNEQFF.

This clonotype was recorded at least ten times. The chain couples TRBV7-9 to TRBJ2-3; possible D gene TRBD1, 5 bases. V dropped 4 bases and J dropped 2 bases, with 16 bases sitting between them. Germline V CDR1 and CDR2: SEHNR, FQNEAQ (reference sequence). The CDR3 is 16 amino acids. CDR3 loop: CASSSLSDSSTDTQYF. The CDR3 bases are TGTGCCAGCAGCTCCCTATCCGACAGCTCCACAGATACGCAGTATTTT. Using reference TRBV7-9 and TRBJ2-3 for the parts outside the CDR3, the full variable domain is DTGVSQNPRHKITKRGQNVTFRCDPISEHNRLYWYRQTLGQGPEFLTYFQNEAQLEKSRLLSDRFSAERPKGSFSTLEIQRTEQGDSAMYLCASSSLSDSSTDTQYFGPGTRLTVL.

A remark on this clonotype: A single base separates this from a much larger clone, so it may be a read error. This rearrangement joins TRBV18 to TRBJ2-2; D is ambiguous. The length of the CDR3 is 14 residues. In germline, CDR1 is KGHSH, CDR2 LQKENI. CDR3 DNA: TGTGCCAGCGCACCACCGAATACAGCCGGGGAGCTGTTTTTT. This codes for CASAPPNTAGELFF.

This sequence joins TRBV27 and TRBJ1-4; possibly TRBD1 for D (6 bases). This CDR3 comprises 17 residues. V was shortened by 0 bases and J by 4 bases, with 15 bases between the two germline ends. Germline V gene lookup returns CDR1 MNHEY and CDR2 SMNVEV (reference sequence). CDR3 sequence reads: CASSLSPGAGINEKLFF. The CDR3 DNA reads as TGTGCCAGCAGTTTATCGCCAGGGGCAGGAATTAATGAAAAACTGTTTTTT.

This clonotype was observed a few times. This chain links TRBV20-1 with TRBJ2-5; perhaps TRBD2 as D (6 bases). V was trimmed by 6 bases and J by 5 bases, leaving 19 bases between them. The CDR3 is 14 amino acids. Per germline, CDR1 DFQATT and CDR2 SNEGSKA (reference sequence). The DNA for the CDR3 is TGCAGTGCGCCTAGACTAGAAGAAGGGGAGACCCAGTACTTC. Translated: CSAPRLEEGETQYF.